This entry lists 21 T cell receptor beta chains sequenced from one sample in a study of cytomegalovirus exposure and HLA in healthy donors. PCR used 60 Vbeta primers and 13 Jbeta primers. Profiled with immunoSEQ multiplex PCR; TCRdb holds only in-frame clones, not every one. Here the sample spans over 95,000 clones, 74% being singletons. Material for sequencing was PBMCs. These receptors all stem from a woman in her forties in good health and CMV-seropositive.

The chain recombines TRBV21-1 with TRBJ2-5; the table names TRBD2, a call not compared with the DNA. TRBV21-1 is a known pseudogene. CDR3 length equals 12 residues. The CDR3 DNA is TGTGCCAGCAGCAACCCTCAAGAGACCCAGTACTTC. Its translation: CASSNPQETQYF.

The chain is built from TRBV5-8 and TRBJ2-3; a possible D gene is TRBD1 (6 bases). The CDR3 runs to 14 residues. The V gene's germline CDR1 is SGHTS and CDR2 YDEGEE. The V end lost 1 base, the J end lost 2 bases, and 8 bases lay between the germline ends. In DNA form, the CDR3 reads TGTGCCAGCAGCTTGTACAGGGACACAGATACGCAGTATTTT. Translating gives CASSLYRDTDTQYF. Looking up the rest from reference TRBV5-8 and TRBJ2-3 gives the full variable domain: EAGVTQSPTHLIKTRGQQATLRCSPISGHTSVYWYQQALGLGLQFLLWYDEGEERNRGNFPPRFSGRQFPNYSSELNVNALELEDSALYLCASSLYRDTDTQYFGPGTRLTVL.

A few counts support this clone. The rearrangement links TRBV9 to TRBJ2-3; 13 bases match TRBD2. The CDR3 loop spans 16 amino acids. The trim removed 4 bases at V and 4 bases at J, leaving 6 bases unmatched. The germline CDR1 and CDR2 sequences are SGDLS and YYNGEE. The CDR3 loop is CASSSGLAGVADTQYF. The CDR3 bases are TGTGCCAGCAGCTCCGGACTAGCGGGAGTGGCAGATACGCAGTATTTT.

In the case of this clone: Within the sample, other DNA sequences also encode this same CDR3. V gene TRBV30 combines with J gene TRBJ2-1; 9 nucleotides match TRBD2. Losses at the gene ends were 4 bases for V and 7 bases for J; bases not matched to a gene: 20. CDR1 GTSNPN and CDR2 SVGIG come from the germline V gene (reference sequence). The CDR3 length is 18 residues. CDR3 bases: TGTGCCTGGATTCGGGACAATGGGCTAGCGGGGTGGGGGAATGAGCAGTTCTTC. It specifies CAWIRDNGLAGWGNEQFF.

This clone was recorded once. The genes are TRBV2 and TRBJ2-7, with TRBD1 identical over 9 bases. The length of the CDR3 is 12 residues. Germline assignment: CDR1 SNHLY and CDR2 FYNNEI. J lost 12 bases, V lost 2 bases, and 5 bases had no gene match. Here the CDR3 DNA reads TGTGCCAGCAGTGAAACTCGGGACAGGGTGTACTTC. This gives the protein CASSETRDRVYF.

This clone has just a few counts. The chain is built from TRBV9 and TRBJ2-1; 9 positions agree with TRBD1. Germline loops: CDR1 SGDLS, CDR2 YYNGEE. This CDR3 is 15 amino acids long. V shed 3 bases and J 2 bases; nucleotides not matched to a gene: 3. The CDR3: CASSADRGTYNEQFF. CDR3 in DNA: TGTGCCAGCAGCGCGGACAGGGGAACCTACAATGAGCAGTTCTTC.

This clone showed up just a few times. The gene calls are TRBV5-1 and TRBJ2-1; a weak D match, TRBD2 (6 bases). Deletions cut 4 bases from V and 0 bases from J, with 11 bases between. Germline V gives CDR1 SGHRS, CDR2 YFSETQ. The CDR3 spans 15 residues. CDR3 amino acids: CASSLERASYNEQFF. For the CDR3, the DNA is TGCGCCAGCAGCCTCGAGCGGGCCTCCTACAATGAGCAGTTCTTC.

This chain connects TRBV18 to TRBJ2-2; TRBD2 agrees at 13 bases. The junction had 1 base not matched to a gene; V was cut back by 0 bases and J by 6 bases. The CDR3 is 16 amino acids. From germline, CDR1 is KGHSH and CDR2 LQKENI. CDR3 nucleotide sequence: TGTGCCAGCTCACCACCTACTAGCGGGAGGGCCGGGGAGCTGTTTTTT. Its protein is CASSPPTSGRAGELFF.

This clone was seen only a few times. J is TRBJ2-7 and V is TRBV15, with 7 bases aligning to TRBD2. The germline V gene encodes CDR1 LNHNV and CDR2 YYDKDF (reference sequence). CDR3 length: 18 amino acids. The trim removed 0 bases at V and 1 base at J, leaving 12 bases unmatched. CDR3 protein: CATSRETSGLAESYEQYF. Here the CDR3 DNA reads TGTGCCACCAGCAGAGAAACCTCCGGGCTAGCGGAATCCTACGAGCAGTACTTC. The entire variable domain, with the rest obtained from reference TRBV15 and TRBJ2-7, is as follows: DAMVIQNPRYQVTQFGKPVTLSCSQTLNHNVMYWYQQKSSQAPKLLFHYYDKDFNNEADTPDNFQSRRPNTSFCFLDIRSPGLGDTAMYLCATSRETSGLAESYEQYFGPGTRLTVT.

The table lists this clone with a few counts. The V call is TRBV21-1, the J call TRBJ2-7; the table calls TRBD1, which could not be checked here. TRBV21-1 is a pseudogene locus. This CDR3 has 15 amino acids. CDR3 loop: CASSKVRQKDYEQYF. The CDR3 coding sequence is TGTGCCAGCAGCAAAGTCAGGCAGAAGGACTACGAGCAGTACTTC.

This clone was detected a few times. This chain joins TRBV5-6 and TRBJ2-3; no clear D. The V gene's germline CDR1 is SGHDT and CDR2 YYEEEE. The CDR3 totals 11 residues. Trimming left V 2 bases short and J 9 bases short, with 7 bases between. Here the CDR3 reads CASSFLGTQYF. For the CDR3, the DNA is TGTGCCAGCAGCTTCTTGGGCACGCAGTATTTT.

This clone was found a few times. The rearrangement uses TRBV18 and TRBJ1-4; 8 bases line up with TRBD1. Germline loops: CDR1 KGHSH, CDR2 LQKENI. The V and J ends lost 4 bases and 8 bases, in that order; junction bases with no gene match: 9. The CDR3 length is 15 residues. CDR3 DNA: TGTGCCAGCTCACTAAGGACAGGGATGGGCGAAAAACTGTTTTTT. Encoded protein: CASSLRTGMGEKLFF.

The rearrangement links TRBV7-3 to TRBJ1-1; D possibly corresponds to TRBD1 (6 bases). Per the germline V gene, CDR1 is SGHTA and CDR2 is FQGTGA. Trimming removed 2 bases from V and 10 bases from J, with 14 bases in between. There are 13 residues in the CDR3. The CDR3 bases are TGTGCCAGCAGCTTACAGGGGAACAGTCGAGCTTTCTTT. It specifies CASSLQGNSRAFF.

The genes are TRBV5-5 and TRBJ2-7, with 7 nucleotides matching TRBD1. The CDR3 extends over 15 amino acids. In germline, CDR1 is SGHKS, CDR2 YYEKEE (reference sequence). Trimming removed 5 bases from V and 3 bases from J; junction bases left unmatched: 11. The DNA of the CDR3 is TGTGCCAGCAGAATGACAGGGCAGAGTCTCTACGAGCAGTACTTC. Translating it yields CASRMTGQSLYEQYF.

V is TRBV11-3 and J is TRBJ1-2; maybe TRBD1 (5 bases). This CDR3 spans 14 amino acids. Per germline, CDR1 SGHNT and CDR2 YENEEA. V lost 5 bases and J lost 3, with 13 bases in between. CDR3 DNA sequence: TGTGCCAGCAGCCCACGGGGGGGGTACTATGGCTACACCTTC. This encodes CASSPRGGYYGYTF.

The sample holds a few counts of this clone. This CDR3 is also generated by other DNA sequences in the sample. The chain is built from TRBV2 and TRBJ2-1, with D hard to call. CDR3 length: 11 residues. Germline V gene data show CDR1 as SNHLY and CDR2 as FYNNEI. Trimming cost V 9 bases and J 4 bases, with 7 bases left between them. CDR3: CASSEYNEQFF. The CDR3 DNA reads TGTGCCAGTTCGGAGTACAATGAGCAGTTCTTC.

The chain carries TRBV4-1 and TRBJ1-5, with D possibly matching TRBD1 (5 bases). Germline values: CDR1 MGHRA, CDR2 YSYEKL. This CDR3 region has 13 residues. V lost 6 bases, J lost 7 bases, and 13 bases lay in between. The CDR3 here is CASRAGPGQPQHF. The CDR3 nucleotides are TGCGCCAGCAGGGCGGGGCCTGGCCAGCCCCAGCATTTT.

The V call is TRBV5-4, the J call TRBJ2-7; tentatively, D is TRBD1 (6 bases). Germline V CDR1 and CDR2: SGHNT, YYREEE (reference sequence). The V gene lost 5 bases and the J gene lost 6 bases, with 15 bases spanning the gap. The CDR3 totals 13 residues. Written as DNA, the CDR3 is TGTGCCAGCAGGTTACAGGGAAGTGCCGAGCAGTACTTC. Encoded protein: CASRLQGSAEQYF.

The chain joins TRBV5-1 to TRBJ2-2; 8 nucleotides agree with TRBD2. Germline values: CDR1 SGHRS, CDR2 YFSETQ. The CDR3 loop spans 15 amino acids. V was pared by 6 bases and J by 4 bases, with 8 bases of the junction left unmatched. The chain's CDR3 is CASIPLAGSTGELFF. DNA of the CDR3: TGCGCCAGCATCCCGCTAGCGGGTTCCACCGGGGAGCTGTTTTTT.

The CDR3 DNA sequence: TGTGCCAGCTCACCACGGCCTAGCGGGAGAAACCGGGGGAGTAGCGAGACCCAGTACTTC. Translation gives CASSPRPSGRNRGSSETQYF. The genes are TRBV18 and TRBJ2-5, with TRBD2 identical over 10 bases. J lost 5 bases, V lost 1 base, and 19 bases had no gene match. The CDR3 is 20 residues long. Germline values: CDR1 KGHSH, CDR2 LQKENI.

CDR3 loop: CASSLGAGTSGGLGTQYF. CDR3 coding DNA: TGTGCCAGCAGCTTAGGCGCCGGGACTAGCGGGGGACTAGGGACCCAGTACTTC. J is TRBJ2-5 and V is TRBV11-2; TRBD2 matches at 14 bases. CDR3 length: 18 amino acids. The V gene end was trimmed by 1 base and the J gene end by 7 bases; junction bases not matched to a gene: 11. Germline CDR1 and CDR2: SGHAT and FQNNGV.